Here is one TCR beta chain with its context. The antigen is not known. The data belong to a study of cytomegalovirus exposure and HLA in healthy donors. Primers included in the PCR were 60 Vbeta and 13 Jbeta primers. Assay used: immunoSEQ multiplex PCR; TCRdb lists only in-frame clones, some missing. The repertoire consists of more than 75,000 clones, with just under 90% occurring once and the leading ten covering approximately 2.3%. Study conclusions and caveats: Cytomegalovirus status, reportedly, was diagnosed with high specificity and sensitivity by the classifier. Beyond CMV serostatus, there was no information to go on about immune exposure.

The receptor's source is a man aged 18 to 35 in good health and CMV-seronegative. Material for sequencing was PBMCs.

The CDR3 nucleotides are TGCGCCAGCACCCCGGGGACGAACACCGGGGAGCTGTTTTTT. Protein product: CASTPGTNTGELFF. This sequence joins TRBV5-1 and TRBJ2-2; a possible D gene is TRBD2 (5 bases). In germline, CDR1 is SGHRS, CDR2 YFSETQ. This CDR3 region has 14 residues. Trimming left V 6 bases short and J 0 bases short, with 9 bases between.